This TCR beta chain was documented in a study of T cell repertoires in cytomegalovirus infection. Study-wide results and limits: Of the TCR beta families, the public ones yielded a cumulative frequency that identified carriers of CMV plus the relevant HLA. HLA-C-restricted, CMV-specific TCR beta clonotypes were dominant ex vivo.

TCRdb processed the reads anew with MiXCR; each CDR3 protein has one entry. This sample has fewer than 1,000,000 distinct CDR3 sequences; roughly 30% occur once, and the top ten carry roughly an eighth. Worth noting for this clonotype: Its antigen is unidentified.

This TCR came from a human donor in good health (CMV status not recorded). Some clones in this sample may be carry-over from other donors' samples. The sample in question was cultured CD8+ T cells from PBMCs, obtained from culture after CMV antigen stimulation.

Here the CDR3 reads CASSFRDRGWKGGYNEQFF. The CDR3 region has the DNA TGCGCCAGCAGCTTCCGGGACAGGGGCTGGAAGGGAGGGTACAATGAGCAGTTCTTC. The chain couples TRBV5-1 to TRBJ2-1; TRBD1 matches at 10 bases. Germline values: CDR1 SGHRS, CDR2 YFSETQ. With 2 bases clipped from V and 4 bases from J, the junction kept 15 bases outside the gene matches. The CDR3 is made up of 19 amino acids.